This T cell receptor beta chain was recovered during a study of radiotherapy plus CTLA-4 blockade in lung cancer. Using immunoSEQ multiplex PCR, the repertoire was profiled, and TCRdb retains in-frame clones only, with some absent. There are around 70,000 clones in the sample; approximately 76% occur only once, and approximately 15% lies in the top ten. Germline assignment: CDR1 LNHDA and CDR2 SQIVND (reference sequence). With V trimmed by 3 bases and J by 4 bases, 8 bases remained unmatched. The CDR3 totals 15 residues. The receptor comes from a human donor with non-small cell lung cancer whose response to radiotherapy plus ipilimumab could not be evaluated. Some clones in this sample may be carry-over from other donors' samples. The sample consisted of peripheral blood, taken from a patient treated with radiotherapy plus ipilimumab. The chain employs TRBV19 and TRBJ2-7; 8 bases align to TRBD2. The CDR3 DNA reads as TGTGCCAGTAGTATCGTAAGCGGGGGCCCTTACGAGCAGTACTTC. This gives the protein CASSIVSGGPYEQYF.